The text below deals with one TCR beta chain. Its antigen remains undetermined. No per-base quality is available; no much larger clone lies one base away. The entry originates in a study of blood T cell repertoires in COVID-19 (dated by TCRdb to about 2020). About the study as a whole: Collaborator samples came from the United States, Italy and Spain and covered acute and convalescent phases of COVID-19. Sample metadata almost always included a de-identified subject ID, COVID-19 status, age in years and sex. The prospective study material was composed of cDNA or gDNA derived from T cells, B-cell-depleted T cells, or PBMCs. Samples were obtained from the ongoing ImmuneRACE study (first 160 participants) and from over 1,000 subjects provided by 6 global collaborators. A freely available public database, intended as a resource for researchers studying the immune response to SARS-CoV-2, is where the repertoires were released. HLA class I and class II types, where available, came from metadata supplied by the sample provider rather than from assay-based typing. Deeply sampled blood TCRbeta repertoires from subjects exposed to, actively infected with, or recovered from COVID-19 were included in the dataset.

Beyond this particular receptor, the publication reports: How much clinical and demographic metadata was included differed by source and by participant, and the metadata was provided uncurated.

Unmatched junction bases come to 7, with V trimmed by 1 base and J by 7 bases. The CDR3 contains 15 residues, cysteine and phenylalanine counted. The DNA shown is the 45-base CDR3, in frame from base 1. The germline V gene yields MNHNS for CDR1 and SASEGT for CDR2. TCRbeta CDR3 regions were amplified from genomic DNA using the immunoSEQ Assay, a bias-controlled multiplex PCR. Per the original workflow: The number of nucleated cells in each sample was estimated by amplification of reference gene primers within the assay. To quantify the absolute abundance of each unique TCRbeta CDR3 rearrangement, sequence reads were collapsed and filtered. For each sample, productive Simpson clonality was calculated as the square root of Simpson's diversity index across productive rearrangements. TCRdb re-hosts the immuneACCESS table, in-frame sequences only. Its copies lack some clones; in the studies checked, an unresolved V gene accounts for under half of them, and the cause for the rest is not known. That table gives V, J and clone size, and the DNA gave D and trimming. Here the sample has roughly 250,000 clones; around 82% occur a single time. The ten largest clonotypes hold 4% to 6% of the sample.

The collaborating institutions used their own protocols to collect whole blood in K2EDTA tubes. For TCRbeta analysis, collaborators shipped samples in one of three forms: frozen whole blood, isolated PBMCs, or DNA extracted from either of those sample types. Sequencing was performed on peripheral blood. The receptor was isolated from a woman aged 80 or older with active or convalescent COVID-19. The chain uses TRBV6-1 and TRBJ1-5; 7 junctional bases match TRBD1. DNA sequence: TGTGCCAGCAGTGAAGACGAGGGGGCACGGCAGCCCCAGCATTTT. This gives the protein CASSEDEGARQPQHF.